This TCR beta chain is drawn from a study of OX40 agonist ivuxolimab in advanced cancers. The V segment lost 3 bases and the J segment 3 bases; nucleotides outside the gene matches: 9. CDR1 and CDR2 from the germline V gene are LNHNV and YYDKDF (reference sequence). This CDR3 is built from 17 residues. This clone was detected only once. Its antigen is undetermined. Here immunoSEQ multiplex PCR was the method, and the copy in TCRdb shows in-frame clones only, minus some. The data show 60,000 to 80,000 clones, approximately 82% seen once. Findings and limits, study-wide: Partial responders at 0.1-3.0 mg/kg had among the lowest clonal expansion. The study observed clonal expansion of CD4+ and CD8+ blood T cells by week 6 at 0.1 to 3.0 mg/kg.

The chain recombines TRBV15 with TRBJ2-2, with 8 bases matching TRBD2. This TCR was sampled from an adult with an advanced solid tumor such as melanoma, head and neck, liver or kidney cancer. The specimen comprised CD4+ or CD8+ T cells sorted from blood, sampled in a trial of the OX40 agonist ivuxolimab. CDR3 coding DNA: TGTGCCACCAGCAGCGGGGCCGGCGGGGGGTACACCGGGGAGCTGTTTTTT. It translates to CATSSGAGGGYTGELFF.